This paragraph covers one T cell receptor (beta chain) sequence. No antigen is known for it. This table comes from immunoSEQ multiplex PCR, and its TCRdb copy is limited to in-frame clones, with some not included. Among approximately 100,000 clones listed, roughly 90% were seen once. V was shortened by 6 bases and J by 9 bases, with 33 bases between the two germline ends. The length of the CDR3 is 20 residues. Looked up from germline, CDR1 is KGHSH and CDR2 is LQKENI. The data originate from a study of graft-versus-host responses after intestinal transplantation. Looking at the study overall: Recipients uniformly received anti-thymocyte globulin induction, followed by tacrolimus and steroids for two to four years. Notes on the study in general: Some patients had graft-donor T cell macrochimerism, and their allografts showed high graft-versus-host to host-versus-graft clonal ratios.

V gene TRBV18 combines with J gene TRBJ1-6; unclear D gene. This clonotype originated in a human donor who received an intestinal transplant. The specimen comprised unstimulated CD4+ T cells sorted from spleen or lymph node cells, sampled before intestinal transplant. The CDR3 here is CASSTPSSAGVDKSPSPLHF. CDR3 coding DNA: TGTGCCAGCTCCACCCCATCCTCGGCTGGGGTCGACAAGTCTCCTTCACCCCTCCACTTT.